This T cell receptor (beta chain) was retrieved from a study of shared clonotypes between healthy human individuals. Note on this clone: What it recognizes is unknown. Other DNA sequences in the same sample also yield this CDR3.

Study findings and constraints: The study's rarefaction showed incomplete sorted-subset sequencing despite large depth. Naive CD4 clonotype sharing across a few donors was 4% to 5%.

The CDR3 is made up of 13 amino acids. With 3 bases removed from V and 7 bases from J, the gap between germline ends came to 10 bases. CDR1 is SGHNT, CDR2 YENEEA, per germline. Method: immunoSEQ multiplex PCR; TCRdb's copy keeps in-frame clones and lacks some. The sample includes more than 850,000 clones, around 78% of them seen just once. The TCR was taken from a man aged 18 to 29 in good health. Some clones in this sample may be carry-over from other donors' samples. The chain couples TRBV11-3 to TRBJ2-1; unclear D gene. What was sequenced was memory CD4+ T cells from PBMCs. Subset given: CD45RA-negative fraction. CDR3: CASSLSGGNEQFF. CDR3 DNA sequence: TGTGCCAGCAGCTTGTCAGGTGGGAATGAGCAGTTCTTC. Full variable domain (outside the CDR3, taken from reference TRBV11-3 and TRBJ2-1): EAGVVQSPRYKIIEKKQPVAFWCNPISGHNTLYWYLQNLGQGPELLIRYENEEAVDDSQLPKDRFSAERLKGVDSTLKIQPAELGDSAVYLCASSLSGGNEQFFGPGTRLTVL.